One and the same sample provided the 20 T cell receptor beta chains below, sequenced in a study of cytomegalovirus exposure and HLA in healthy donors. The study ran its PCR with 60 Vbeta and 13 Jbeta primers. The assay was immunoSEQ multiplex PCR, and TCRdb's table has in-frame clones only and misses some. This sample carries 130,000 or so clones, 70% to 90% of them seen once, and the ten largest clones take roughly 0.5%. Input material: PBMCs. The receptors shown here come from a middle-aged woman in good health and CMV-seronegative.

The V and J genes are TRBV5-6 and TRBJ1-2, with D unresolved. Looked up from germline, CDR1 is SGHDT and CDR2 is YYEEEE. Trimming cost V 5 bases and J 4 bases, with 6 bases left between them. The CDR3 consists of 11 residues. CDR3 sequence reads: CASSLLYGYTF. CDR3 in DNA: TGTGCCAGCAGTCTTCTCTATGGCTACACCTTC.

The CDR3 region is CASSLGGGNNQPQHF. CDR3 nucleotide sequence: TGTGCCAGCAGTTTAGGGGGGGGGAACAATCAGCCCCAGCATTTT. The gene calls are TRBV27 and TRBJ1-5; D may be TRBD1 (5 bases). The CDR3 has 15 amino acids. V was clipped by 2 bases and J by 3 bases, with 11 bases between them. Germline V lookup: CDR1 MNHEY, CDR2 SMNVEV (reference sequence).

The chain uses TRBV5-5 and TRBJ1-2; D is perhaps TRBD1 (5 bases). V shed 4 bases and J shed 2 bases, with 12 bases lying between them. The germline V gene has CDR1 SGHKS and CDR2 YYEKEE (reference sequence). This CDR3 spans 14 amino acids. The CDR3 region has the DNA TGTGCCAGCAGCCATGACAGCACGAACTATGGCTACACCTTC. This encodes CASSHDSTNYGYTF.

Remarks on this clone: The germline gene is not matched at one end of the junction; a read error may be the cause. The rearrangement joins TRBV7-9 to TRBJ1-4; 8 bases are a match to TRBD1. Germline V CDR1 and CDR2: SEHNR, FQNEAQ (reference sequence). CDR3 length: 15 amino acids. The CDR3 is CSSSTGTGVNEKLFF. The DNA for the CDR3 is TGTTCCAGCAGCACAGGGACAGGCGTTAATGAAAAACTGTTTTTT.

Only one count was recorded for this clone. The rearrangement uses TRBV19 and TRBJ2-3; possibly TRBD2 for D (5 bases). Germline V gene lookup returns CDR1 LNHDA and CDR2 SQIVND (reference sequence). With 6 bases removed from V and 2 bases from J, the gap between germline ends came to 12 bases. The length of the CDR3 is 14 residues. The CDR3 sequence: CASREADPTDTQYF. The CDR3 DNA follows: TGTGCCAGTAGGGAGGCAGACCCCACAGATACGCAGTATTTT.

The genes are TRBV25-1 and TRBJ2-3, with 9 bases aligning to TRBD2. The CDR3 extends over 15 amino acids. V was clipped by 6 bases and J by 2 bases; unmatched bases: 6. Per the germline V gene, CDR1 is MGHDK and CDR2 is SYGVNS. In DNA form, the CDR3 reads TGTGCCAGCAGCGGACTAGCGTATTACACAGATACGCAGTATTTT. Residues: CASSGLAYYTDTQYF.

The chain uses TRBV2 and TRBJ2-7; tentative D call: TRBD1 (7 bases). The CDR3 sequence is 15 residues long. V was clipped by 5 bases and J by 6 bases, with 20 bases between them. Germline V gene data show CDR1 as SNHLY and CDR2 as FYNNEI. CDR3 nucleotides: TGTGCCAGCAGTTCCCCACCCAGGGGGGACTCCGAGCAGTACTTC. Translated: CASSSPPRGDSEQYF.

This clone was observed a handful of times. The chain recombines TRBV7-9 with TRBJ2-7; TRBD2 agrees at 9 bases. J gave up 1 base and V 3 bases, and 4 bases lay outside the gene matches. The CDR3 covers 15 residues. CDR1 and CDR2 from the germline V gene are SEHNR and FQNEAQ (reference sequence). The CDR3 nucleotides read TGTGCCAGCAGCTTTGGGCTAGCGGGATCCTACGAGCAGTACTTC. It specifies CASSFGLAGSYEQYF.

The chain recombines TRBV18 with TRBJ1-3; no reliable D call. The CDR3 is 16 amino acids. In germline, CDR1 is KGHSH, CDR2 LQKENI. The V end was cut by 3 bases, the J end by 2 bases, with 14 bases between. CDR3 sequence (DNA): TGTGCCAGCTCACCTAATGGAGGGCCAGCTGGAAACACCATATATTTT. As protein: CASSPNGGPAGNTIYF.

This clone was counted once. The chain has TRBV29-1 and TRBJ2-3, with 10 bases lining up with TRBD1. Germline V CDR1 and CDR2: SQVTM, ANQGSEA. V lost 6 bases to trimming and J lost 5 bases; unmatched junction nucleotides: 8. CDR3 length: 14 residues. DNA of the CDR3: TGCAGCGTGGATGACAGGGGGCGACAAGATACGCAGTATTTT. Encoded protein: CSVDDRGRQDTQYF.

V and J are TRBV10-3 and TRBJ2-1; the match to TRBD2 covers 10 bases. The ends lost 8 bases at V and 5 bases at J; junction bases unmatched: 3. Per germline, CDR1 ENHRY and CDR2 SYGVKD. The CDR3 runs 13 residues. CDR3 in amino acids: CAIGGLADNEQFF. The CDR3, as DNA: TGTGCCATCGGAGGACTAGCGGACAATGAGCAGTTCTTC.

The chain carries TRBV9 and TRBJ2-3; D is unclear. The length of the CDR3 is 13 residues. Deletions cut 4 bases from V and 4 bases from J, with 10 bases between. Germline CDR1 and CDR2: SGDLS and YYNGEE. CDR3 protein: CASSSEVADTQYF. CDR3 DNA sequence: TGTGCCAGCAGCTCAGAAGTCGCAGATACGCAGTATTTT.

The rearrangement links TRBV7-9 to TRBJ2-2; 7 bases map to TRBD2. The trim removed 5 bases at V and 4 bases at J, leaving 7 bases unmatched. The CDR3 length is 15 residues. Germline V gives CDR1 SEHNR, CDR2 FQNEAQ (reference sequence). CDR3 amino acids: CASSRRDYSTGELFF. The CDR3 nucleotides read TGTGCCAGCAGCCGCCGGGACTATTCCACCGGGGAGCTGTTTTTT.

This sequence joins TRBV4-1 and TRBJ2-7; 13 nucleotides agree with TRBD2. Germline V CDR1 and CDR2: MGHRA, YSYEKL. This CDR3 spans 15 amino acids. The junction had 5 bases not matched to a gene; V was cut back by 4 bases and J by 5 bases. CDR3 nucleotides: TGCGCCAGCAGCCGCATGGGGACTAGCGGGAACGAGCAGTACTTC. It translates to CASSRMGTSGNEQYF.

This clone was counted only a few times. The chain employs TRBV10-3 and TRBJ2-1; TRBD2 agrees at 12 bases. The J segment lost 8 bases and the V segment lost 2 bases, leaving 4 bases of the junction unmatched. Germline loops: CDR1 ENHRY, CDR2 SYGVKD. The CDR3 runs 15 residues. CDR3: CAISEGTSGFDEQFF. CDR3 nucleotide sequence: TGTGCCATCAGTGAGGGGACTAGCGGGTTTGATGAGCAGTTCTTC.

This chain links TRBV5-4 with TRBJ2-7, with TRBD2 matching over 11 bases. The CDR3 has 16 amino acids. From germline, CDR1 is SGHNT and CDR2 YYREEE (reference sequence). Trimming took 5 bases from V and 3 from J; bases not matched to a gene: 10. The CDR3 bases are TGTGCCAGCAGGGTTGGGACTAGCGGAGGGAGCTACGAGCAGTACTTC. It encodes CASRVGTSGGSYEQYF.

The rearrangement joins TRBV18 to TRBJ1-2; D is uncertain. The length of the CDR3 is 14 residues. Germline V gene lookup returns CDR1 KGHSH and CDR2 LQKENI. With 0 bases removed from V and 7 bases from J, the gap between germline ends came to 12 bases. The CDR3 protein is CASSPPSQPCGYTF. The CDR3 DNA is TGTGCCAGCTCACCACCCTCACAGCCCTGTGGCTACACCTTC.

The chain has TRBV28 and TRBJ2-1; maybe TRBD1 (6 bases). The CDR3 runs to 13 residues. Trimming stripped 3 bases from V and 5 bases from J, with 8 bases between. Germline V lookup: CDR1 MDHEN, CDR2 SYDVKM. This CDR3 is CASSFGQNNEQFF. CDR3 nucleotides: TGTGCCAGCAGTTTCGGACAGAACAATGAGCAGTTCTTC.

This clone was recorded a few times. The rearrangement joins TRBV5-1 to TRBJ2-5; D possibly corresponds to TRBD2 (5 bases). Trimming cost V 2 bases and J 1 base, with 9 bases left between them. There are 14 residues in the CDR3. Per the germline V gene, CDR1 is SGHRS and CDR2 is YFSETQ. The CDR3: CASSFTSGQETQYF. For the CDR3, the DNA is TGCGCCAGCAGCTTCACCAGCGGCCAAGAGACCCAGTACTTC.

The V and J genes are TRBV11-3 and TRBJ1-4, with TRBD1 as a possible D gene (6 bases). CDR3 length: 15 residues. Trimming stripped 3 bases from V and 3 bases from J, with 11 bases between. Germline V gene lookup returns CDR1 SGHNT and CDR2 YENEEA. The CDR3 nucleotides read TGTGCCAGCAGCTTCGCAGGGGTCTCTAATGAAAAACTGTTTTTT. Its protein product is CASSFAGVSNEKLFF.